These 22 T cell receptor beta chains originate from one sample sequenced in a study of T-cell reconstitution after alpha-beta-depleted transplantation in children. It was with unique molecular identifiers that the TCRbeta library was prepared. MiXCR, run by TCRdb on the PCR reads, gives a single entry per CDR3 protein. This sample yields around 490,000 distinct CDR3 sequences, of which about an eighth are seen a single time; around 15% belongs to the top ten. The sample was PBMCs, mostly from graft donor cells, taken 180 days after TCRalphabeta/CD19-depleted stem cell transplant. Source of these receptors: a female patient between 2 and 15 years old who had a stem cell transplant for aplastic anemia, so the T cells may come from the graft donor.

This clonotype was recorded at least ten times. The rearrangement links TRBV5-1 to TRBJ2-1; 7 bases are a match to TRBD2. CDR1 is SGHRS, CDR2 YFSETQ, per germline. This CDR3 has 15 amino acids. Unmatched junction bases numbered 4, after V lost 4 bases and J lost 0 bases. CDR3 bases: TGCGCCAGCAGCCCGGGGGACTACTCCTACAATGAGCAGTTCTTC. Encoded protein: CASSPGDYSYNEQFF. Looking up the rest from reference TRBV5-1 and TRBJ2-1 gives the full variable domain: KAGVTQTPRYLIKTRGQQVTLSCSPISGHRSVSWYQQTPGQGLQFLFEYFSETQRNKGNFPGRFSGRQFSNSRSEMNVSTLELGDSALYLCASSPGDYSYNEQFFGPGTRLTVL.

This chain connects TRBV2 to TRBJ1-6; D is unclear. V dropped 7 bases and J dropped 7 bases, with 11 bases sitting between them. CDR3 size: 13 residues. Per germline, CDR1 SNHLY and CDR2 FYNNEI. The CDR3 is CASILTENSPLHF. The CDR3 bases are TGTGCCAGCATCCTGACGGAGAATTCACCCCTCCACTTT.

V is TRBV15 and J is TRBJ2-1, with no clear D. The CDR3 loop spans 15 amino acids. V lost 3 bases, J lost 0 bases, and 9 bases lay in between. From germline, CDR1 is LNHNV and CDR2 YYDKDF (reference sequence). CDR3 DNA sequence: TGTGCCACCAGCAGGAACCCTAGCTCCTACAATGAGCAGTTCTTC. Amino acids: CATSRNPSSYNEQFF.

The chain couples TRBV20-1 to TRBJ1-2; D is unclear. Looked up from germline, CDR1 is DFQATT and CDR2 is SNEGSKA (reference sequence). V was pared by 1 base and J by 5 bases, with 11 bases between. The CDR3 runs 13 residues. This chain's CDR3 is CSARVPDGYGYTF. CDR3 coding DNA: TGCAGTGCTAGAGTTCCAGATGGGTATGGCTACACCTTC.

This clonotype was detected ten times or more. CDR3 protein: CASSLDRWPQETQYF. As DNA, the CDR3 is TGTGCCAGCAGCTTGGACAGATGGCCCCAAGAGACCCAGTACTTC. This chain uses TRBV5-8 with TRBJ2-5; D ambiguous. The V end was cut by 0 bases, the J end by 1 base, with 10 bases between. Germline V lookup: CDR1 SGHTS, CDR2 YDEGEE. The CDR3 loop spans 15 amino acids.

This clonotype turned up a few times. This chain links TRBV3-1 with TRBJ1-5; D is uncertain. The CDR3 totals 16 residues. The germline V gene has CDR1 LGHDT and CDR2 YNNKEL (reference sequence). The V end was cut by 4 bases, the J end by 1 base, with 14 bases between. This CDR3 is CASSPQCHLSNQPQHF. CDR3 DNA: TGTGCCAGCAGCCCCCAATGTCACTTGAGCAATCAGCCCCAGCATTTT.

The chain is built from TRBV24-1 and TRBJ2-1; 11 positions agree with TRBD2. V lost 3 bases to trimming and J lost 7 bases; unmatched junction nucleotides: 4. The CDR3 covers 15 residues. Per germline, CDR1 KGHDR and CDR2 SFDVKD. CDR3 bases: TGTGCCACCAGTGATACTAGCGGGAGTCATAATGAGCAGTTCTTC. It specifies CATSDTSGSHNEQFF.

This clonotype showed up just a few times. The chain recombines TRBV6-5 with TRBJ1-1; D is unresolved. The CDR3 is 14 amino acids. Germline V gene data show CDR1 as MNHEY and CDR2 as SVGAGI. V was cut by 2 bases and J by 7 bases, with 14 bases left in between. For the CDR3, the DNA is TGTGCCAGCAGTTACCTAAACCGACATTATGAAGCTTTCTTT. It encodes CASSYLNRHYEAFF.

The rearrangement links TRBV28 to TRBJ1-2; D gene unclear. The CDR3 has 14 residues. Germline CDR1 is MDHEN and CDR2 is SYDVKM. V lost 5 bases and J 6 bases, leaving 16 bases between the germline ends. CDR3 sequence (DNA): TGTGCCAGCAGTCCCGGAGGGCGCCGGGATGGCTACACCTTC. It yields the protein CASSPGGRRDGYTF.

As concerns this clonotype: The junction departs from the called germline gene at one end, perhaps through a read error. The rearrangement uses TRBV12-3 or TRBV12-4 and TRBJ2-3, with 13 bases fitting TRBD2. The CDR3 length is 18 residues. The CDR3: CTSNRPSGTSGGTDTQYF. CDR3 DNA sequence: TGTACCAGCAACCGACCCTCCGGGACTAGCGGGGGCACAGATACGCAGTATTTT.

The rearrangement uses TRBV30 and TRBJ2-3; 10 bases agree with TRBD2. Trimming removed 2 bases from V and 4 bases from J; junction bases left unmatched: 6. Germline CDR1 GTSNPN, CDR2 SVGIG (reference sequence). The CDR3 spans 15 residues. The CDR3 DNA is TGTGCCTGGAGTCTGCTAGCGGGAGCCTCAGATACGCAGTATTTT. Protein sequence: CAWSLLAGASDTQYF.

This clonotype was seen at least ten times. This chain links TRBV28 with TRBJ2-7, with D unresolved. The length of the CDR3 is 14 residues. In germline, CDR1 is MDHEN, CDR2 SYDVKM. V lost 1 base, J lost 3 bases, and 10 bases lay in between. In nucleotides, the CDR3 is TGTGCCAGCAGTTTATCCTTAGAACTCTACGAGCAGTACGTC. Protein: CASSLSLELYEQYV.

V and J are TRBV5-1 and TRBJ2-7; 7 nucleotides agree with TRBD1. Germline assignment: CDR1 SGHRS and CDR2 YFSETQ. The CDR3 contains 14 residues. V shed 4 bases and J 6 bases; nucleotides not matched to a gene: 10. The CDR3 here is CASSRLTGEREQYF. The CDR3 DNA reads TGCGCCAGCAGCCGACTCACAGGGGAGCGCGAGCAGTACTTC.

Many counts were recorded for this clonotype. V and J are TRBV28 and TRBJ1-2, with 7 bases matching TRBD1. CDR3 size: 14 residues. CDR1 and CDR2 (germline): MDHEN, SYDVKM. The ends lost 1 base at V and 5 bases at J; junction bases unmatched: 4. CDR3 loop: CASSLFGTAYGYTF. The DNA of the CDR3 is TGTGCCAGCAGTTTATTTGGGACAGCATATGGCTACACCTTC.

The rearrangement links TRBV28 to TRBJ1-2; 7 positions match TRBD1. CDR1 is MDHEN, CDR2 SYDVKM, per germline. The CDR3 totals 17 residues. J was trimmed by 10 bases and V by 4 bases; bases with no gene match: 21. The CDR3 nucleotides read TGTGCCAGCAGTTCCCCAATAAAGACAGGGAGACCTTTAACCTACACCTTC. Translated: CASSSPIKTGRPLTYTF.

This clonotype was seen more than once but under ten times. The chain employs TRBV4-2 and TRBJ2-3; 9 nucleotides agree with TRBD2. This CDR3 is 19 amino acids long. Germline V gene sequence: CDR1 LGHNA, CDR2 YNFKEQ. The V gene end was trimmed by 2 bases and the J gene end by 1 base; junction bases not matched to a gene: 13. CDR3 DNA sequence: TGTGCCAGCAGCCAATACTCGTCGCGGGAGGGACCGGGCACAGATACGCAGTATTTT. The encoded protein is CASSQYSSREGPGTDTQYF.

This clonotype was seen a few times. The rearrangement uses TRBV28 and TRBJ1-4; a possible D gene is TRBD1 (6 bases). The V gene's germline CDR1 is MDHEN and CDR2 SYDVKM. This CDR3 comprises 13 residues. V was clipped by 7 bases and J by 7 bases, with 13 bases between them. CDR3 coding DNA: TGTGCCAGCACCTCCGGGGGGCGTGAAAAACTGTTTTTT. This translates into CASTSGGREKLFF.

The V call is TRBV5-1, the J call TRBJ2-5, with D possibly being TRBD1 or TRBD2 (6 bases each). With 0 bases removed from V and 6 bases from J, the gap between germline ends came to 12 bases. The CDR3 contains 14 residues. Germline V lookup: CDR1 SGHRS, CDR2 YFSETQ. In nucleotides, the CDR3 is TGCGCCAGCAGCTTGGTGCAGGGGAGGAAGACCCAGTACTTC. Amino acid sequence: CASSLVQGRKTQYF. Together with reference TRBV5-1 and TRBJ2-5, the CDR3 gives the full variable domain: KAGVTQTPRYLIKTRGQQVTLSCSPISGHRSVSWYQQTPGQGLQFLFEYFSETQRNKGNFPGRFSGRQFSNSRSEMNVSTLELGDSALYLCASSLVQGRKTQYFGPGTRLLVL.

This clonotype was detected a few times. The rearrangement joins TRBV7-2 to TRBJ2-5; D is undetermined. V lost 0 bases and J 4 bases, leaving 15 bases between the germline ends. Germline values: CDR1 SGHTA, CDR2 FQGNSA. This CDR3 has 16 residues. The CDR3 coding sequence is TGTGCCAGCAGCTTAGCGATGACCCGGGTGGCAGAGACCCAGTACTTC. Its protein is CASSLAMTRVAETQYF.

This clonotype turned up a few times. V and J are TRBV28 and TRBJ2-2; D possibly matches TRBD1 or TRBD2 (5 bases each). From germline, CDR1 is MDHEN and CDR2 SYDVKM. The CDR3 is 15 residues long. The V end was cut by 6 bases, the J end by 2 bases, with 13 bases between. The CDR3 protein is CASRAGTLNTGELFF. CDR3 DNA: TGTGCCAGCAGAGCCGGGACCCTAAACACCGGGGAGCTGTTTTTT. Supplemented by reference TRBV28 and TRBJ2-2, the full variable domain reads DVKVTQSSRYLVKRTGEKVFLECVQDMDHENMFWYRQDPGLGLRLIYFSYDVKMKEKGDIPEGYSVSREKKERFSLILESASTNQTSMYLCASRAGTLNTGELFFGEGSRLTVL.

CDR3 sequence reads: CASSFQGPPTDTQYF. The DNA for the CDR3 is TGTGCCAGCAGCTTCCAAGGCCCTCCCACAGATACGCAGTATTTT. The chain employs TRBV7-8 and TRBJ2-3; D gene uncertain. Germline CDR1 SGHVS, CDR2 FQNEAQ. The CDR3 contains 15 residues. Trimming cost V 3 bases and J 2 bases, with 12 bases left between them.

This clonotype was detected a few times. This chain connects TRBV29-1 to TRBJ2-3; 9 bases line up with TRBD2. V lost 6 bases, J lost 3 bases, and 7 bases stayed unmatched. CDR1 is SQVTM, CDR2 ANQGSEA, per germline. The CDR3 runs to 14 residues. CDR3 nucleotides: TGCAGCGTAACCAAGCGGGAGGTAACAGATACGCAGTATTTT. Translated: CSVTKREVTDTQYF.